This record covers a single T cell receptor (beta chain). This clonotype was recorded a few times. Its antigen remains unidentified. No much larger clonotype is one base removed from it; base qualities were not supplied. The sample is drawn from a study of CD8 T cells in ankylosing spondylitis listed by TCRdb under 2017. The study in broad terms: The study profiled T cell receptor beta repertoires in healthy donors and ankylosing spondylitis patients to find disease-linked TCR variants. Peripheral blood was sampled, and synovial fluid was also collected from ankylosing spondylitis patients. The whole study cohort included roughly 110 healthy donors and around 25 ankylosing spondylitis patients.

Sequenced on an Illumina HiSeq 2500. TCR beta libraries were prepared by quantitative 5'-RACE with molecular barcodes. The published analysis was carried out like this. A new computational method based on a probabilistic model of VDJ rearrangement was used to identify disease-linked TCR variants. The public reads were reanalyzed by TCRdb: fastp trimming at Q25, MiXCR alignment, in-frame beta chains only. Each record represents a unique CDR3 protein, reported with the most common genes and DNA among its rows. These V and J calls rely on TCRdb rather than the paper's analysis. Across this sample there are 150,000 to 200,000 distinct CDR3 sequences, with 10% to 15% seen only once. The ten top clones hold approximately 9.9% of the sample. Overall results and qualifications from the work: A TCR beta motif of 7 or 8 highly homologous amino acid variants appeared characteristic of blood from ankylosing spondylitis patients. The disease-linked clones were reported as significantly enriched in matched synovial fluid samples from ankylosing spondylitis patients. A CD8+ phenotype was shown by the disease-linked clones, which were found at relatively low frequencies in peripheral blood. Some motif variants were previously reported in synovial fluid and blood of reactive arthritis patients, suggesting common disease-initiation mechanisms.

V and J are trimmed by 1 base and 6 bases, and the gene matches miss 3 bases of the junction. Per the germline V gene, SGHTA is the CDR1 and FQGTGA is the CDR2. From the cysteine through the phenylalanine, the CDR3 covers 15 amino acids. The DNA shown is the 45-base CDR3, in frame from base 1. Sequencing input: blood, either unsorted or a sorted T cell fraction (not recorded which). The sequence is built from TRBV7-3 and TRBJ2-2; TRBD2 lines up with 9 middle nucleotides. The sequence was obtained from a female donor with ankylosing spondylitis or in good health (not recorded which). The encoded CDR3 is CASSLSSGSPGELFF. The nucleotide sequence reads as follows: TGTGCCAGCAGCTTAAGTAGCGGGAGCCCCGGGGAGCTGTTTTTT.